Below, 28 T cell receptor beta chains from the same sample are listed, as sequenced in a study of regulatory T cells in long-lasting Graves disease. In building TCR beta libraries, iRepertoire HTBI primers were used together with Arm-PCR of CDR3 regions. TCRdb called the multiplex PCR reads again in MiXCR, with one record for every CDR3 protein. This sample yields about 470,000 distinct CDR3 sequences, of which about 22% are seen a single time; roughly 7% belongs to the top ten. Noted time point: persistent/refractory GD, antithyroid drugs over 5 years with positive TRAb. RNA from PBMCs was the source of the TCR library. The source material was peripheral blood mononuclear cells (PBMCs), sampled when the disease was refractory, from a patient treated with antithyroid drugs. These receptors were collected from a female donor with Graves disease.

The chain combines TRBV13 with TRBJ2-2; a weak D match, TRBD2 (6 bases). The CDR3 loop spans 15 amino acids. Germline values: CDR1 PRHDT, CDR2 FYEKMQ (reference sequence). The V gene lost 3 bases and the J gene lost 7 bases, with 15 bases spanning the gap. The CDR3 DNA is TGTGCCAGCAGCTTGGCGGGACGGCGAGTCGGGGAGCTGTTTTTT. Its translation is CASSLAGRRVGELFF.

This clonotype was seen a few times. The gene calls are TRBV3-1 and TRBJ1-2; TRBD1 matches 8 bases. Germline V gives CDR1 LGHDT, CDR2 YNNKEL (reference sequence). V was clipped by 1 base and J by 2 bases; unmatched bases: 3. The CDR3 totals 15 residues. The CDR3: CASSQATGVNYGYTF. The CDR3 DNA reads TGTGCCAGCAGCCAAGCGACAGGGGTAAACTATGGCTACACCTTC.

Many counts were recorded for this clonotype. This sequence joins TRBV12-3 or TRBV12-4 and TRBJ1-4; D gene unclear. V lost 4 bases and J 5 bases, leaving 11 bases between the germline ends. The CDR3 loop spans 14 amino acids. The CDR3 loop reads CASSWAPGNEKLFF. Written as DNA, the CDR3 is TGTGCCAGCAGTTGGGCACCGGGGAATGAAAAACTGTTTTTT.

The gene calls are TRBV27 and TRBJ2-3; perhaps TRBD1 as D (5 bases). This CDR3 contains 12 residues. The germline V gene encodes CDR1 MNHEY and CDR2 SMNVEV (reference sequence). V lost 5 bases, J lost 5 bases, and 8 bases lay in between. CDR3 amino acids: CASSPTGDTQYF. The CDR3, as DNA: TGTGCCAGCAGTCCTACAGGAGATACGCAGTATTTT.

The chain is built from TRBV4-3 and TRBJ1-1; perhaps TRBD1 as D (5 bases). The germline V gene encodes CDR1 LGHNA and CDR2 YSLEER. This CDR3 has 17 amino acids. Deletions cut 0 bases from V and 0 bases from J, with 14 bases between. CDR3 sequence (DNA): TGCGCCAGCAGCCAAGAGGGGGAGGTATGGGTGAACACTGAAGCTTTCTTT. It codes for CASSQEGEVWVNTEAFF.

This clonotype appeared many times. V usage is TRBV20-1 and J usage is TRBJ1-6, with 7 nucleotides matching TRBD1. V trimming: 6 bases; J trimming: 6 bases; junction bases outside the gene matches: 8. CDR1 DFQATT and CDR2 SNEGSKA come from the germline V gene (reference sequence). CDR3 length: 14 residues. The CDR3 nucleotides read TGCAGTGCCAGACAGGGACCTCCTAATTCACCCCTCCACTTT. This sequence encodes CSARQGPPNSPLHF.

This clonotype was found a few times. The J gene is TRBJ2-7, the V gene TRBV6-5, with TRBD2 as a possible D gene (6 bases). V was cut by 0 bases and J by 2 bases, with 14 bases left in between. Germline-derived CDR1 and CDR2 are MNHEY and SVGAGI. This CDR3 is built from 16 residues. CDR3 nucleotide sequence: TGTGCCAGCAGTTACTCGACATCGGGAGCGGCCTACGAGCAGTACTTC. As protein: CASSYSTSGAAYEQYF.

This clonotype was recorded many times. The gene calls are TRBV7-6 and TRBJ2-6; D is possibly TRBD1 (5 bases). Germline loops: CDR1 SGHVS, CDR2 FNYEAQ. The CDR3 length is 16 residues. Trimming removed 5 bases from V and 1 base from J, with 12 bases in between. The chain's CDR3 is CASSPDRLSGANVLTF. In nucleotides, the CDR3 is TGTGCCAGCAGCCCCGACAGACTTTCTGGGGCCAACGTCCTGACTTTC.

The chain carries TRBV6-5 and TRBJ1-1; D might be TRBD1 (6 bases). Between the trimmed V and J ends, which lost 3 bases and 5 bases, there was a span of 13 bases. Germline assignment: CDR1 MNHEY and CDR2 SVGAGI. The length of the CDR3 is 14 residues. CDR3 loop: CASSYRPQGTEAFF. In DNA form, the CDR3 reads TGTGCCAGCAGTTATCGACCTCAGGGGACTGAAGCTTTCTTT.

This chain uses TRBV5-1 with TRBJ1-2; TRBD1 matches at 8 bases. This CDR3 is built from 14 residues. V lost 2 bases and J lost 3; bases outside the gene matches: 3. Germline CDR1 SGHRS, CDR2 YFSETQ. Here the CDR3 reads CASSFLQGDYGYTF. The CDR3 coding sequence is TGCGCCAGCAGCTTCCTACAGGGGGACTATGGCTACACCTTC.

This clonotype was picked up a small number of times. V usage is TRBV9 and J usage is TRBJ1-2; 8 bases agree with TRBD1. CDR1 and CDR2 from the germline V gene are SGDLS and YYNGEE. The CDR3 loop spans 17 amino acids. Trimming cost V 0 bases and J 3 bases; bases outside gene matches: 10. The DNA for the CDR3 is TGTGCCAGCAGCGTAGGGACAGGGTCACTGGGAGACTATGGCTACACCTTC. Amino acid sequence: CASSVGTGSLGDYGYTF.

This clonotype has just a few counts. The chain carries TRBV20-1 and TRBJ2-1; 7 bases match TRBD2. The junction had 7 bases not matched to a gene; V was cut back by 1 base and J by 4 bases. The CDR3 has 15 residues. The germline V gene encodes CDR1 DFQATT and CDR2 SNEGSKA (reference sequence). DNA for the CDR3: TGCAGTGCTAGAGGTGCGGGAGAGGGATACAATGAGCAGTTCTTC. This encodes CSARGAGEGYNEQFF.

In this sample, this clonotype turned up a few times. Written as DNA, the CDR3 is TGTGCCAGCAGTCGCTCAGGTTCTTACTATGGCTACACCTTC. This gives the protein CASSRSGSYYGYTF. The chain employs TRBV9 and TRBJ1-2; D ambiguous. The CDR3 loop spans 14 amino acids. The V gene lost 5 bases and the J gene lost 3 bases, with 14 bases spanning the gap. Germline CDR1 is SGDLS and CDR2 is YYNGEE.

In this sample, this clonotype turned up many times. The V gene is TRBV6-5, the J gene TRBJ1-4; a weak D match, TRBD1 (6 bases). The CDR3 consists of 18 residues. Looked up from germline, CDR1 is MNHEY and CDR2 is SVGAGI. Trimming removed 5 bases at V and 8 bases at J, with 27 bases between. The CDR3 is CASSKSTDRKVLNEKLFF. In DNA form, the CDR3 reads TGTGCCAGCAGTAAATCGACCGACAGGAAGGTGTTGAACGAAAAACTGTTTTTT.

The V call is TRBV7-2, the J call TRBJ2-6, with TRBD2 matching 8 bases. Per germline, CDR1 SGHTA and CDR2 FQGNSA. The CDR3 contains 19 residues. Germline trimming cut 1 base from V and 0 bases from J; bases unmatched to any gene: 8. The DNA for the CDR3 is TGTGCCAGCAGCTTAGACGCGGGAGGCTTTCTCTCTGGGGCCAACGTCCTGACTTTC. Encoded protein: CASSLDAGGFLSGANVLTF.

This clonotype appeared a few times. The CDR3 nucleotides read TGTGCCACCAGTGATTTCGACCGAGATATGAACACTGAAGCTTTCTTT. Translated, it gives CATSDFDRDMNTEAFF. The chain combines TRBV24-1 with TRBJ1-1; D call uncertain. CDR1 KGHDR and CDR2 SFDVKD come from the germline V gene. The V end lost 1 base, the J end lost 0 bases, and 11 bases lay between the germline ends. There are 16 residues in the CDR3.

This clonotype has just one count. It is likely a read error: a sequence one base away is far more abundant. The chain uses TRBV28 and TRBJ2-7; 8 bases agree with TRBD1. Germline assignment: CDR1 MDHEN and CDR2 SYDVKM. CDR3 length: 13 amino acids. As DNA, the CDR3 is TGTGCCAGCAGTTGGCAACAGGGGGTGCCTGGGGTCTTC. This translates into CASSWQQGVPGVF.

This clonotype was detected ten times or more. The chain has TRBV11-1 and TRBJ1-2; 10 bases match TRBD1. This CDR3 is 14 amino acids long. Unmatched junction bases numbered 4, after V lost 5 bases and J lost 4 bases. From germline, CDR1 is SGHAT and CDR2 FQDESV (reference sequence). Written as DNA, the CDR3 is TGTGCCAGCAGCGGACAGGGGGGACTCTATGGCTACACCTTC. This codes for CASSGQGGLYGYTF.

The chain carries TRBV19 and TRBJ1-5; D not resolved. The V gene lost 7 bases and the J gene lost 4 bases, with 14 bases spanning the gap. The V gene's germline CDR1 is LNHDA and CDR2 SQIVND (reference sequence). This CDR3 has 14 amino acids. The CDR3 region is CASNWQFPNQPQHF. CDR3 DNA sequence: TGTGCCAGTAATTGGCAGTTCCCTAATCAGCCCCAGCATTTT.

V usage is TRBV28 and J usage is TRBJ1-5, with 7 bases aligning to TRBD1. The V gene end was trimmed by 5 bases and the J gene end by 6 bases; junction bases not matched to a gene: 10. This CDR3 has 15 amino acids. Germline V gene data show CDR1 as MDHEN and CDR2 as SYDVKM. CDR3 in DNA: TGTGCCAGCAGTCACAACAGGGGCGGTAGTCAGCCCCAGCATTTT. Translation: CASSHNRGGSQPQHF.

The chain's CDR3 is CASGGSMNTEAFF. For the CDR3, the DNA is TGTGCCAGTGGAGGCAGCATGAACACTGAAGCTTTCTTT. The genes are TRBV19 and TRBJ1-1; D call uncertain. CDR1 is LNHDA and CDR2 is SQIVND in the germline V gene (reference sequence). CDR3 size: 13 residues. Trimming took 8 bases from V and 0 from J, leaving 10 bases between them.

The chain couples TRBV28 to TRBJ2-5; the D gene is possibly TRBD2 (7 bases). Germline V gene sequence: CDR1 MDHEN, CDR2 SYDVKM. CDR3 length equals 16 residues. The V and J ends lost 6 bases and 2 bases respectively, with 19 bases between them. The CDR3 bases are TGTGCCAGCAGCCACTACCTTAAGGGGGGGCAAGAGACCCAGTACTTC. It codes for CASSHYLKGGQETQYF.

This clonotype was detected ten times or more. This chain links TRBV20-1 with TRBJ2-7; no definite D call. From germline, CDR1 is DFQATT and CDR2 SNEGSKA (reference sequence). The CDR3 totals 10 residues. V was trimmed by 6 bases and J by 1 base, leaving 4 bases between them. The DNA of the CDR3 is TGCAGTGCCCTTTCCTACGAGCAGTACTTC. This codes for CSALSYEQYF.

This clonotype was detected many times. CDR3 DNA: TGTGCCAGCAGCTTACGGTTTAGCGGGGCCTACGAGCAGTACTTC. Its protein is CASSLRFSGAYEQYF. J is TRBJ2-7 and V is TRBV7-8, with 8 nucleotides matching TRBD2. Germline V gene sequence: CDR1 SGHVS, CDR2 FQNEAQ. Trimming removed 2 bases from V and 2 bases from J; junction bases left unmatched: 5. The CDR3 loop spans 15 amino acids.

This clonotype was detected ten times or more. The chain uses TRBV28 and TRBJ1-1; the D is unclear. Germline V gene lookup returns CDR1 MDHEN and CDR2 SYDVKM. This CDR3 contains 14 residues. Trimming pared 5 bases from V and 1 base from J, leaving 11 bases between. The CDR3 protein is CASSGLRGNTEAFF. The CDR3 DNA is TGTGCCAGCAGTGGGCTCCGGGGGAACACTGAAGCTTTCTTT.

About this clonotype: A much more abundant neighbour one base away suggests this may be a read error. CDR3: CASSSTGGGYAF. CDR3 nucleotides: TGTGCCAGCAGTTCGACAGGGGGAGGCTACGCCTTC. The chain couples TRBV6-5 to TRBJ1-2; 9 nucleotides agree with TRBD1. CDR1 is MNHEY and CDR2 is SVGAGI in the germline V gene. The CDR3 is 12 amino acids.

This clonotype was picked up one time. The chain uses TRBV3-1 and TRBJ1-1; no reliable D call. Germline CDR1 reads LGHDT; CDR2 reads YNNKEL (reference sequence). Trimming shortened V by 3 bases and J by 2 bases, and 22 bases separated the two germline ends. The CDR3 consists of 18 residues. For the CDR3, the DNA is TGTGCCAGCAGCCACAGAGCCCGCTTCCGGGAACCTAACACTGAAGCTTTCTTT. Its protein product is CASSHRARFREPNTEAFF.

This clonotype was recorded a few times. This chain uses TRBV4-1 with TRBJ2-5, with 7 nucleotides matching TRBD2. After removal of 0 bases from V and 4 bases from J, the junction contained 8 bases not matched to a gene. From germline, CDR1 is MGHRA and CDR2 YSYEKL. The CDR3 length is 16 residues. CDR3 loop: CASSQERAGTRETQYF. CDR3 coding DNA: TGCGCCAGCAGCCAAGAAAGAGCGGGGACCCGAGAGACCCAGTACTTC.